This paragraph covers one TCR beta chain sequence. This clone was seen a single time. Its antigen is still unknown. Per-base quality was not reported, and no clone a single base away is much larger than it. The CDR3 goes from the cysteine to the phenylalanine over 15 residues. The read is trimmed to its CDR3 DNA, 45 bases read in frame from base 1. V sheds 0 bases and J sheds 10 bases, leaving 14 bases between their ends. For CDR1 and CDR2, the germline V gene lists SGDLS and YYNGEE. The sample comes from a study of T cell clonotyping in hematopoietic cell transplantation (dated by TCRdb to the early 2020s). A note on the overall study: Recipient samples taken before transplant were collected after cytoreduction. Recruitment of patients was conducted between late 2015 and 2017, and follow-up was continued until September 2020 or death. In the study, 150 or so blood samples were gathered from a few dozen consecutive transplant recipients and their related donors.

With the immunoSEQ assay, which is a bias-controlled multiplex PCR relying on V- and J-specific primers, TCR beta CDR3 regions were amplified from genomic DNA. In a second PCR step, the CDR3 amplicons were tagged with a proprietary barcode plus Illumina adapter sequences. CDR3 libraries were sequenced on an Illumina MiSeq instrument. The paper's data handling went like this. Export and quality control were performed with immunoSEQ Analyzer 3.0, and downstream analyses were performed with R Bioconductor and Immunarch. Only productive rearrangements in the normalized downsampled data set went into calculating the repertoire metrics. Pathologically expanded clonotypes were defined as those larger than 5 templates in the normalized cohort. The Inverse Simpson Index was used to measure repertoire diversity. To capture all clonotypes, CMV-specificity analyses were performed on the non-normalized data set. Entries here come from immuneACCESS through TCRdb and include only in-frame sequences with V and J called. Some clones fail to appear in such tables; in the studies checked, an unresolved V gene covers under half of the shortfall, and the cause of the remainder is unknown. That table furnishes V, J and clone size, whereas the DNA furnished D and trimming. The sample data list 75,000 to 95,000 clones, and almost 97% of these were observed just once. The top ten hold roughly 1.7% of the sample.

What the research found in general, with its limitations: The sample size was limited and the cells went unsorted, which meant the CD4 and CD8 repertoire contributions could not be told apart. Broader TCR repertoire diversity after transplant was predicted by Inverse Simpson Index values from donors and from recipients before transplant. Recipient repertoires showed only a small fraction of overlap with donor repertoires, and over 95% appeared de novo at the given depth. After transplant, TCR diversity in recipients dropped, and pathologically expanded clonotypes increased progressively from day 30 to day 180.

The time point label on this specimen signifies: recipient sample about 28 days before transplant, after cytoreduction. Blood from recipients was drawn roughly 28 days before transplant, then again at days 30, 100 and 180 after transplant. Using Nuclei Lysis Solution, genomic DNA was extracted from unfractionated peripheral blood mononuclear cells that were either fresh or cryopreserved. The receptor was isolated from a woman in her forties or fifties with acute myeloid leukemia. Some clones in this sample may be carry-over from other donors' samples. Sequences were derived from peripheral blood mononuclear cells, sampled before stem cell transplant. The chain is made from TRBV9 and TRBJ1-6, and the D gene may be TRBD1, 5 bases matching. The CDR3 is CASSVDVGGVSPLHF. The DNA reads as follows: TGTGCCAGCAGCGTAGACGTTGGGGGGGTCTCACCCCTCCACTTT.